Shown below are 10 T cell receptor beta chains from a single sample sequenced in a study of T cell responses to AZD1222 COVID-19 vaccine. Libraries were prepared by immunoSEQ multiplex PCR; TCRdb keeps only in-frame clonotypes and omits some of them. The data hold around 67,000 clones, with about 80% observed a single time. The sequencing used peripheral blood, collected 28 days after the second AZD1222 dose. These receptors were taken from an adult who received the AZD1222 COVID-19 vaccine.

J is TRBJ2-3 and V is TRBV5-4; TRBD2 might be the D (5 bases). This CDR3 is built from 15 residues. Trimming left V 0 bases short and J 2 bases short, with 10 bases between. Germline lookup yields CDR1 SGHNT and CDR2 YYREEE (reference sequence). The DNA for the CDR3 is TGTGCCAGCAGCTTGGGCGGAGGACCCACAGATACGCAGTATTTT. This translates into CASSLGGGPTDTQYF.

The chain carries TRBV28 and TRBJ1-5; 8 bases align to TRBD1. This CDR3 spans 18 amino acids. Germline values: CDR1 MDHEN, CDR2 SYDVKM. The V and J ends lost 6 bases and 5 bases, in that order; junction bases with no gene match: 18. This CDR3 is CASSPSRGLGSVDQPQHF. DNA of the CDR3: TGTGCCAGCAGCCCAAGCAGGGGGCTAGGAAGTGTAGATCAGCCCCAGCATTTT. Together with reference TRBV28 and TRBJ1-5, the CDR3 gives the full variable domain: DVKVTQSSRYLVKRTGEKVFLECVQDMDHENMFWYRQDPGLGLRLIYFSYDVKMKEKGDIPEGYSVSREKKERFSLILESASTNQTSMYLCASSPSRGLGSVDQPQHFGDGTRLSIL.

The chain uses TRBV2 and TRBJ2-1; unclear D gene. The V gene lost 5 bases and the J gene lost 5 bases, with 16 bases spanning the gap. Germline V gene sequence: CDR1 SNHLY, CDR2 FYNNEI. The CDR3 spans 15 residues. CDR3 DNA sequence: TGTGCCAGCAGTTACTTGTCTTTCATTGACAATGAGCAGTTCTTC. The encoded protein is CASSYLSFIDNEQFF.

This chain joins TRBV19 and TRBJ1-4; D is ambiguous. The CDR3 runs to 14 residues. Germline loops: CDR1 LNHDA, CDR2 SQIVND (reference sequence). Trimming took off 4 bases at V and 0 bases at J, with 6 bases between the two ends. In DNA, the CDR3 is TGTGCCAGTAGTAAACAAGCAACTAATGAAAAACTGTTTTTT. Residues: CASSKQATNEKLFF.

The V and J genes are TRBV6-5 and TRBJ1-1; no definite D call. V was pared by 3 bases and J by 2 bases, with 13 bases between. There are 15 residues in the CDR3. Germline loops: CDR1 MNHEY, CDR2 SVGAGI. DNA for the CDR3: TGTGCCAGCAGTTATCGCGCGACTGGAAACACTGAAGCTTTCTTT. The encoded protein is CASSYRATGNTEAFF.

The chain couples TRBV6-6 to TRBJ1-6; D gene uncertain. This CDR3 has 13 amino acids. Deletions cut 4 bases from V and 7 bases from J, with 8 bases between. CDR1 is MNHNY, CDR2 SVGAGI, per germline (reference sequence). Here the CDR3 DNA reads TGTGCCAGCAGTTCCGACCCCAATTCACCCCTCCACTTT. Protein sequence: CASSSDPNSPLHF.

V gene TRBV4-1 combines with J gene TRBJ2-3, with 12 positions matching TRBD2. Germline CDR1 and CDR2: MGHRA and YSYEKL. The V and J ends lost 2 bases and 0 bases, in that order; junction bases with no gene match: 15. The CDR3 extends over 21 amino acids. The DNA of the CDR3 is TGCGCCAGCAGCCAACCCTCCGCTAGGGCTAGCGGGGGGGCTAGCACAGATACGCAGTATTTT. This encodes CASSQPSARASGGASTDTQYF.

The chain carries TRBV19 and TRBJ1-3; D remains unclear. Germline V gene sequence: CDR1 LNHDA, CDR2 SQIVND (reference sequence). Trimming left V 10 bases short and J 4 bases short, with 14 bases between. The CDR3 is made up of 13 amino acids. DNA of the CDR3: TGTGCCACTGACGGTTTGGGAGGAAACACCATATATTTT. Amino acids: CATDGLGGNTIYF.

The chain couples TRBV18 to TRBJ1-5; D gene ambiguous. Germline V gene data show CDR1 as KGHSH and CDR2 as LQKENI. V gave up 5 bases and J gave up 6 bases, with 11 bases separating them. CDR3 size: 13 residues. The CDR3 DNA reads as TGTGCCAGCTCAGAGGCGCCGGGTCAGCCCCAGCATTTT. This translates into CASSEAPGQPQHF.

The chain links TRBV11-2 to TRBJ1-2; the match to TRBD1 covers 8 bases. The CDR3 totals 13 residues. With V trimmed by 5 bases and J by 8 bases, 7 bases remained unmatched. Germline lookup yields CDR1 SGHAT and CDR2 FQNNGV. The CDR3 sequence is CASSPDRDRGYTF. The CDR3, as DNA: TGTGCCAGCAGCCCGGACAGGGACCGAGGCTACACCTTC. Combining the CDR3 with reference TRBV11-2 and TRBJ1-2 gives the whole variable domain EAGVAQSPRYKIIEKRQSVAFWCNPISGHATLYWYQQILGQGPKLLIQFQNNGVVDDSQLPKDRFSAERLKGVDSTLKIQPAKLEDSAVYLCASSPDRDRGYTFGSGTRLTVV.